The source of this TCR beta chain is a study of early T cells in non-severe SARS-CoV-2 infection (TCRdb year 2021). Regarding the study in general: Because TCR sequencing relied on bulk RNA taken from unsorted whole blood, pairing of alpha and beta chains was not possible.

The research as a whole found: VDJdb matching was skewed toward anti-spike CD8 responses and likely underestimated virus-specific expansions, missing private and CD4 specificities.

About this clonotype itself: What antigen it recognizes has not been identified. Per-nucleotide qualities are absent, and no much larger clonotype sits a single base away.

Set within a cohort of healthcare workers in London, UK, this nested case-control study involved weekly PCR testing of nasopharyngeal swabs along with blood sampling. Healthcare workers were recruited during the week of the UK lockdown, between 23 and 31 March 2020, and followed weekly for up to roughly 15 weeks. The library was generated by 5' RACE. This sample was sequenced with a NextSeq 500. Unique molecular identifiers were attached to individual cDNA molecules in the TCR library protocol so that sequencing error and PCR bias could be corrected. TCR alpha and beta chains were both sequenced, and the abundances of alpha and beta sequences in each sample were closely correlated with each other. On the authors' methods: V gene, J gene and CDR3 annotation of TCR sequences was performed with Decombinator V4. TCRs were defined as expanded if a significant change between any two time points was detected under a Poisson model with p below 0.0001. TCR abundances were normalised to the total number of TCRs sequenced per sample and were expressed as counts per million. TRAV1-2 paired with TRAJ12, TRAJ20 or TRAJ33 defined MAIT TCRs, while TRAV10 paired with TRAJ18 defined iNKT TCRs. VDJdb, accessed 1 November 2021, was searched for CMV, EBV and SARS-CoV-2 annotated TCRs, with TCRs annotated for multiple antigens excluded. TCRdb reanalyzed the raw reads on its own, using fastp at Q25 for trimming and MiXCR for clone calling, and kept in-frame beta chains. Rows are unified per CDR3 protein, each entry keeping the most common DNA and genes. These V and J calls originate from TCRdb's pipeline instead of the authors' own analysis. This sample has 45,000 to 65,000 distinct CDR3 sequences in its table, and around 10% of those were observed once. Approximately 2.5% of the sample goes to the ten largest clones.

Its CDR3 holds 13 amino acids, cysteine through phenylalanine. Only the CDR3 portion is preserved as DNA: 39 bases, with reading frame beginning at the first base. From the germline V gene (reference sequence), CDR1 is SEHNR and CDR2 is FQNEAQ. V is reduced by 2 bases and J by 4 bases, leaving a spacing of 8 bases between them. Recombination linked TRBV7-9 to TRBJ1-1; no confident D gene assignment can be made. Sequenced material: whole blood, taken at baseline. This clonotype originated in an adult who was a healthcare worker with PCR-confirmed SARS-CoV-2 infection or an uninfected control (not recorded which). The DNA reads TGTGCCAGCAGCTTACATGGTGGCACTGAAGCTTTCTTT. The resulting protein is CASSLHGGTEAFF.